What follows are 6 T cell receptor beta chains derived from one specimen sequenced in a study of metastatic and nonmetastatic thyroid tumors. TCRdb re-called clones from the PCR reads using MiXCR. The sample lists 40,000 to 55,000 clones; 15% to 20% were seen once. Treatment of any kind had been given to no patient before thyroid surgery. Source material: blood. These receptors were obtained from a female donor with papillary thyroid cancer or a benign thyroid nodule (not recorded which). Some clones in this sample may be carry-over from other donors' samples.

This rearrangement joins TRBV27 to TRBJ2-7; TRBD2 aligns across 7 bases. CDR1 MNHEY and CDR2 SMNVEV come from the germline V gene (reference sequence). This CDR3 comprises 14 residues. Germline trimming cut 8 bases from V and 3 bases from J; bases unmatched to any gene: 10. The CDR3 spells CASERGGLGYEQYF. Written as DNA, the CDR3 is TGTGCCAGCGAGCGGGGAGGGTTAGGCTACGAGCAGTACTTC.

This clone showed up just a few times. The chain couples TRBV15 to TRBJ2-5; 9 nucleotides line up with TRBD2. The junction had 5 bases not matched to a gene; V was cut back by 5 bases and J by 1 base. The CDR3 is 15 amino acids. Germline CDR1 LNHNV, CDR2 YYDKDF (reference sequence). The CDR3 coding sequence is TGTGCCACCAGCGGGGGGACTAGCACCCAAGAGACCCAGTACTTC. Encoded protein: CATSGGTSTQETQYF.

There are many counts of this clone. The CDR3 nucleotides are TGTGCCAGCAGCTTACGAGGGGGCGGTGGTAATGAAAAACTGTTTTTT. Translated, it gives CASSLRGGGGNEKLFF. The chain recombines TRBV7-2 with TRBJ1-4; 7 bases are shared with TRBD1. CDR3 length: 16 amino acids. Germline V lookup: CDR1 SGHTA, CDR2 FQGNSA. V gave up 2 bases and J gave up 4 bases; unmatched junction bases: 7. Complete variable domain (other parts from reference TRBV7-2 and TRBJ1-4): GAGVSQSPSNKVTEKGKDVELRCDPISGHTALYWYRQSLGQGLEFLIYFQGNSAPDKSGLPSDRFSAERTGGSVSTLTIQRTQQEDSAVYLCASSLRGGGGNEKLFFGSGTQLSVL.

This clone was counted ten times or more. V usage is TRBV20-1 and J usage is TRBJ1-1; no definite D call. This CDR3 spans 14 amino acids. The germline V gene has CDR1 DFQATT and CDR2 SNEGSKA (reference sequence). The V and J ends lost 3 bases and 3 bases respectively, with 14 bases between them. The CDR3, as DNA: TGCAGTGCTAGGGGCAGCCCAGCGGACACTGAAGCTTTCTTT. It translates to CSARGSPADTEAFF.

This clone was recorded many times. The chain couples TRBV2 to TRBJ2-1, with TRBD1 matching over 8 bases. CDR1 is SNHLY and CDR2 is FYNNEI in the germline V gene. The V and J ends lost 8 bases and 8 bases, in that order; junction bases with no gene match: 8. The CDR3 is 13 residues long. CDR3 protein: CASVHAGGHEQFF. DNA of the CDR3: TGTGCCAGCGTTCACGCAGGGGGCCATGAGCAGTTCTTC.

The sample holds many counts of this clone. CDR3 DNA: TGCGCCAGCAGCTTCAGTAGCAGGGGCGCTAGTACCGGGGAGCTGTTTTTT. It specifies CASSFSSRGASTGELFF. J is TRBJ2-2 and V is TRBV5-1; a possible D gene is TRBD1 (6 bases). V was clipped by 2 bases and J by 5 bases, with 19 bases between them. Germline CDR1 reads SGHRS; CDR2 reads YFSETQ. The CDR3 has 17 amino acids. Combining the CDR3 with reference TRBV5-1 and TRBJ2-2 gives the whole variable domain KAGVTQTPRYLIKTRGQQVTLSCSPISGHRSVSWYQQTPGQGLQFLFEYFSETQRNKGNFPGRFSGRQFSNSRSEMNVSTLELGDSALYLCASSFSSRGASTGELFFGEGSRLTVL.